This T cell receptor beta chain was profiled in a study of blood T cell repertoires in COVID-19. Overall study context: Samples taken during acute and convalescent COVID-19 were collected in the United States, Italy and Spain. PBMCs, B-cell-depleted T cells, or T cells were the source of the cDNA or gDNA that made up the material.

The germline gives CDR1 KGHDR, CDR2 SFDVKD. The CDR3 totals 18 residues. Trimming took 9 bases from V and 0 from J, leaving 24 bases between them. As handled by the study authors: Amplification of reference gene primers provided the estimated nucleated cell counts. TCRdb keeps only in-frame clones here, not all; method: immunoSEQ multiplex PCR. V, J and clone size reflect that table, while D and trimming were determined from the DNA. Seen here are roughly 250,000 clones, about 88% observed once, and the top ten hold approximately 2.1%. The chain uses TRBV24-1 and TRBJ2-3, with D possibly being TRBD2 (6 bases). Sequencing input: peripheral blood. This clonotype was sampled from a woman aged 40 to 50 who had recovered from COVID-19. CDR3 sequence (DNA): TGTGCCACCGAGGACCCAACTAGCCCTAGCCCTAGCACAGATACGCAGTATTTT. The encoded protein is CATEDPTSPSPSTDTQYF.